This T cell receptor beta chain appears in the sequencing data of a study of cytomegalovirus exposure and HLA in healthy donors. Points from the study as a whole: Roughly 170 TCR beta chains were listed as cytomegalovirus-associated.

The junction had 4 bases not matched to a gene; V was cut back by 2 bases and J by 6 bases. The length of the CDR3 is 15 residues. Germline-derived CDR1 and CDR2 are LGHNA and YSLEER. The data were produced by immunoSEQ multiplex PCR, yet TCRdb's version contains in-frame clones alone and is incomplete. The table has roughly 150,000 clones, 75% to 90% seen once. Comments on this clone: The antigen is unknown.

The chain carries TRBV4-3 and TRBJ2-2; 9 nucleotides agree with TRBD1. The sequencing sample was made of PBMCs. This TCR was recovered from a woman aged 18-29 years in good health and CMV-seronegative. The CDR3 spells CASSQYNRGPGELFF. DNA of the CDR3: TGCGCCAGCAGCCAATACAACAGGGGGCCCGGGGAGCTGTTTTTT.